The 8 T cell receptor beta chains in this list originate from one sample, sequenced in a study of blood T cell repertoires in COVID-19. This table comes from immunoSEQ multiplex PCR, and its TCRdb copy is limited to in-frame clones, with some not included. The data contain about 280,000 clones, about nine tenths of them singletons. The specimen sequenced was PBMCs or T cells enriched from blood (not recorded which). Source of these receptors: a woman aged 25 to 39 with acute COVID-19.

J is TRBJ1-5 and V is TRBV19; TRBD1 matches at 7 bases. Per the germline V gene, CDR1 is LNHDA and CDR2 is SQIVND (reference sequence). The CDR3 has 13 amino acids. The V segment lost 4 bases and the J segment 5 bases; nucleotides outside the gene matches: 2. The CDR3 loop reads CASSRDSYQPQHF. DNA for the CDR3: TGTGCCAGTAGTAGGGACAGTTATCAGCCCCAGCATTTT.

The J gene is TRBJ2-1, the V gene TRBV13, with D possibly matching TRBD1 (6 bases). The CDR3 has 13 amino acids. In germline, CDR1 is PRHDT, CDR2 FYEKMQ (reference sequence). V lost 5 bases, J lost 4 bases, and 9 bases lay in between. DNA of the CDR3: TGTGCCAGCAGCGAGACAGGTTACAATGAGCAGTTCTTC. This translates into CASSETGYNEQFF.

This CDR3 reads CASRGVRGNQPQHF. The CDR3 DNA reads TGTGCCAGCAGGGGAGTACGGGGCAATCAGCCCCAGCATTTT. The chain combines TRBV2 with TRBJ1-5; D uncertain. The CDR3 runs to 14 residues. V lost 6 bases to trimming and J lost 2 bases, with 11 bases between them. CDR1 is SNHLY and CDR2 is FYNNEI in the germline V gene.

This clone was recorded only once. The J gene is TRBJ1-2, the V gene TRBV5-4; TRBD1 matches 7 bases. CDR3 length: 17 residues. The V and J ends lost 4 bases and 4 bases, in that order; junction bases with no gene match: 16. From germline, CDR1 is SGHNT and CDR2 YYREEE (reference sequence). The CDR3 sequence: CASSDHPRQGWGYGYTF. The DNA for the CDR3 is TGTGCCAGCAGCGATCACCCCAGACAGGGTTGGGGCTATGGCTACACCTTC.

The chain couples TRBV6-5 to TRBJ2-7; D uncertain. The CDR3 contains 13 residues. Trimming cost V 7 bases and J 0 bases, with 10 bases left between them. The V gene's germline CDR1 is MNHEY and CDR2 SVGAGI. The DNA for the CDR3 is TGTGCCAGCAAAGGTACGGGCTCCTACGAGCAGTACTTC. Residues: CASKGTGSYEQYF.

This clone occurred once. V usage is TRBV7-9 and J usage is TRBJ2-7; D is unclear. This CDR3 spans 12 amino acids. Germline V lookup: CDR1 SEHNR, CDR2 FQNEAQ (reference sequence). The V end lost 2 bases, the J end lost 3 bases, and 5 bases lay between the germline ends. This chain's CDR3 is CASSLQNYEQYF. The CDR3 DNA is TGTGCCAGCAGCTTACAAAACTACGAGCAGTACTTC. Based on the CDR3 plus reference TRBV7-9 and TRBJ2-7, the full variable domain is DTGVSQNPRHKITKRGQNVTFRCDPISEHNRLYWYRQTLGQGPEFLTYFQNEAQLEKSRLLSDRFSAERPKGSFSTLEIQRTEQGDSAMYLCASSLQNYEQYFGPGTRLTVT.

The chain carries TRBV12-1 and TRBJ1-1; the table's D call TRBD1 went unverified against the DNA. TRBV12-1 represents a pseudogene. This CDR3 contains 16 residues. CDR3 in DNA: TGTGCCAGCAGCTTGGTTGGCCAGGTGAAGGACACTGAAGCTTTCTTT. This sequence encodes CASSLVGQVKDTEAFF.

The chain joins TRBV6-5 to TRBJ1-1, with 7 bases lining up with TRBD1. Losses at the gene ends were 4 bases for V and 0 bases for J; bases not matched to a gene: 8. Germline CDR1 is MNHEY and CDR2 is SVGAGI. The CDR3 spans 16 residues. Written as DNA, the CDR3 is TGTGCCAGCAGTTCCCGGACAGGCCGACTGAACACTGAAGCTTTCTTT. This sequence encodes CASSSRTGRLNTEAFF.